The T cell receptor beta chain under discussion was sequenced for a study of tumor-infiltrating lymphocytes in oesophageal squamous cell carcinoma. One entry per CDR3 protein results from TCRdb running MiXCR on the PCR reads. Of about 20,000 distinct CDR3 sequences detected, 30% to 45% appear once; the ten largest clones hold just under 20%. On this clonotype itself: In this CDR3 the conserved last residue, phenylalanine or tryptophan, is missing, so a read error is likely. It is unclear where the CDR3 begins or ends on the DNA, so no DNA is shown, and the CDR3 is as TCRdb lists it.

The CDR3 sequence runs 15 residues, both termini included. Germline CDR1 is SGHTA and CDR2 is FQGTGA. The chain combines TRBV7-3 with TRBJ2-7; the table's D call, TRBD1, was not checked against the DNA. This clonotype was sampled from a male donor with esophageal squamous cell carcinoma. The specimen sequenced was esophageal tumor tissue. CDR3 residues: CASSQTGVYGYTFGS.